The rows below give T cell receptor beta chains drawn from one sample of a study of a mutant IDH1 vaccine in newly diagnosed glioma. The antigens these receptors bind are not known. The table came from immunoSEQ multiplex PCR; TCRdb's copy has only in-frame clones and leaves some out. This sample has 35,000 to 45,000 clones, with 80% to 90% found just once. The sequencing used PBMCs, collected from a glioma patient whose treatment included an IDH1 peptide vaccine. The origin of the receptors is a man aged 35-49 years with glioma. Both conserved end residues are part of each CDR3. The D gene is left open where the match is weak. Size values are once, few and many counts, or a class for expanded clones, and some rows have none.

v_gene: TRBV5-1; abundance: -; d_gene: -; j_gene: TRBJ2-3; CDR3aa: CASSLGYRSTDTQYF; CDR3nt: TGCGCCAGCAGCTTGGGGTACCGAAGCACAGATACGCAGTATTTT
v_gene: TRBV27; abundance: few; d_gene: -; j_gene: TRBJ2-1; CDR3aa: CASSLFRYNEQFF; CDR3nt: TGTGCCAGCAGTTTATTCCGGTACAATGAGCAGTTCTTC
v_gene: TRBV7-9; abundance: once; d_gene: TRBD1; j_gene: TRBJ1-4; CDR3aa: CASSGPTGKFATNEKLFF; CDR3nt: TGTGCCAGCAGCGGCCCGACAGGGAAATTCGCAACTAATGAAAAACTGTTTTTT
v_gene: TRBV28; abundance: -; d_gene: TRBD1; j_gene: TRBJ1-3; CDR3aa: CASRGTGGSNTIYF; CDR3nt: TGTGCCAGTCGAGGGACAGGGGGCTCGAACACCATATATTTT
v_gene: TRBV14; abundance: -; d_gene: -; j_gene: TRBJ1-1; CDR3aa: CASSQDKGMEAFF; CDR3nt: TGTGCCAGCAGCCAAGATAAAGGGATGGAAGCTTTCTTT
v_gene: TRBV4-1; abundance: -; d_gene: -; j_gene: TRBJ1-2; CDR3aa: CASSQDLEPSGGYTF; CDR3nt: TGCGCCAGCAGCCAAGATTTAGAGCCTTCGGGTGGCTACACCTTC
v_gene: TRBV18; abundance: once; d_gene: -; j_gene: TRBJ1-1; CDR3aa: CASSRDWGTEAFF; CDR3nt: TGTGCCAGCTCCCGGGACTGGGGCACTGAAGCTTTCTTT
v_gene: TRBV13; abundance: -; d_gene: TRBD1; j_gene: TRBJ2-2; CDR3aa: CASAPDRESTGELFF; CDR3nt: TGTGCCAGCGCCCCTGACAGGGAGAGCACCGGGGAGCTGTTTTTT
v_gene: TRBV19; abundance: -; d_gene: -; j_gene: TRBJ2-3; CDR3aa: CASSPTSTDTQYF; CDR3nt: TGTGCCAGTAGTCCGACAAGCACAGATACGCAGTATTTT
v_gene: TRBV19; abundance: -; d_gene: TRBD1; j_gene: TRBJ1-4; CDR3aa: CASHRGLDEKLFF; CDR3nt: TGTGCCAGCCACAGGGGGCTGGATGAAAAACTGTTTTTT
v_gene: TRBV5-1; abundance: -; d_gene: -; j_gene: TRBJ2-1; CDR3aa: CASSRDNNNEQFF; CDR3nt: TGCGCCAGCAGCAGGGACAACAACAATGAGCAGTTCTTC
v_gene: TRBV5-1; abundance: -; d_gene: -; j_gene: TRBJ2-2; CDR3aa: CASSLATENTGELFF; CDR3nt: TGCGCCAGCAGCTTGGCTACGGAGAACACCGGGGAGCTGTTTTTT
v_gene: TRBV4-2; abundance: -; d_gene: TRBD2; j_gene: TRBJ2-3; CDR3aa: CASSRVPAGESDTQYF; CDR3nt: TGTGCCAGCAGCCGCGTCCCCGCGGGAGAGTCAGATACGCAGTATTTT
v_gene: TRBV6-1; abundance: -; d_gene: TRBD1; j_gene: TRBJ1-1; CDR3aa: CASRTGGSRGTEAFF; CDR3nt: TGTGCCAGCAGAACAGGGGGCTCGCGGGGCACTGAAGCTTTCTTT
v_gene: TRBV19; abundance: -; d_gene: -; j_gene: TRBJ2-7; CDR3aa: CASASGLTYEQYF; CDR3nt: TGTGCCAGTGCCTCGGGGTTGACCTACGAGCAGTACTTC
v_gene: TRBV4-2; abundance: -; d_gene: -; j_gene: TRBJ2-5; CDR3aa: CASSQTTVGETQYF; CDR3nt: TGTGCCAGCAGCCAGACTACCGTTGGAGAGACCCAGTACTTC
v_gene: TRBV28; abundance: -; d_gene: TRBD1; j_gene: TRBJ2-2; CDR3aa: CASRIDRVIRTGELFF; CDR3nt: TGTGCCAGCAGAATCGACAGGGTAATACGCACCGGGGAGCTGTTTTTT
v_gene: TRBV5-1; abundance: -; d_gene: -; j_gene: TRBJ2-1; CDR3aa: CASSLLGPDNEQFF; CDR3nt: TGCGCCAGCAGCTTGTTGGGGCCCGACAATGAGCAGTTCTTC
v_gene: TRBV2; abundance: -; d_gene: TRBD1; j_gene: TRBJ2-7; CDR3aa: CASSQRTGAYEQYF; CDR3nt: TGTGCCAGCAGTCAGCGGACAGGGGCCTACGAGCAGTACTTC
v_gene: TRBV30; abundance: once; d_gene: -; j_gene: TRBJ2-2; CDR3aa: CAWSSQGGPGELFF; CDR3nt: TGTGCCTGGAGTTCCCAGGGGGGACCCGGGGAGCTGTTTTTT
v_gene: TRBV11-2; abundance: -; d_gene: -; j_gene: TRBJ1-2; CDR3aa: CASSLINSFYGYTF; CDR3nt: TGTGCCAGCAGCTTAATTAACAGCTTCTATGGCTACACCTTC
v_gene: TRBV11-3; abundance: -; d_gene: TRBD2; j_gene: TRBJ2-5; CDR3aa: CASSPHGRSETQYF; CDR3nt: TGTGCCAGCAGCCCGCACGGGAGGTCGGAGACCCAGTACTTC
v_gene: TRBV7-6; abundance: -; d_gene: TRBD1; j_gene: TRBJ2-2; CDR3aa: CAIGRDRGPIPGELFF; CDR3nt: TGTGCCATCGGCCGGGACAGGGGGCCGATACCCGGGGAGCTGTTTTTT
v_gene: TRBV29-1; abundance: -; d_gene: -; j_gene: TRBJ1-5; CDR3aa: CSVGQGGQPQHF; CDR3nt: TGCAGCGTTGGGCAGGGCGGCCAGCCCCAGCATTTT
v_gene: TRBV5-1; abundance: -; d_gene: -; j_gene: TRBJ1-4; CDR3aa: CASSFQVAGNLFF; CDR3nt: TGCGCCAGCAGCTTTCAGGTCGCGGGAAACCTGTTTTTT
v_gene: TRBV5-6; abundance: -; d_gene: -; j_gene: TRBJ2-3; CDR3aa: CASSQLPDRSTDTQYF; CDR3nt: TGTGCCAGCAGCCAACTTCCGGACAGAAGTACAGATACGCAGTATTTT
v_gene: TRBV5-4; abundance: -; d_gene: -; j_gene: TRBJ1-1; CDR3aa: CASSITTGTEAFF; CDR3nt: TGTGCCAGCAGCATCACCACGGGCACTGAAGCTTTCTTT
v_gene: TRBV28; abundance: -; d_gene: -; j_gene: TRBJ1-1; CDR3aa: CASSSSGEIMAFF; CDR3nt: TGTGCCAGCAGTTCGTCAGGGGAAATTATGGCTTTCTTT
v_gene: TRBV10-2; abundance: -; d_gene: TRBD1; j_gene: TRBJ1-3; CDR3aa: CASGQGASGGGNTIYF; CDR3nt: TGCGCCAGCGGACAGGGCGCTTCGGGTGGTGGAAACACCATATATTTT
v_gene: TRBV18; abundance: -; d_gene: -; j_gene: TRBJ2-5; CDR3aa: CASSPPFRGSAPETQYF; CDR3nt: TGTGCCAGCTCACCCCCTTTTAGGGGGAGCGCCCCAGAGACCCAGTACTTC
v_gene: TRBV28; abundance: -; d_gene: -; j_gene: TRBJ2-7; CDR3aa: CASSSSTLGYF; CDR3nt: -
v_gene: TRBV11-2; abundance: few; d_gene: -; j_gene: TRBJ1-6; CDR3aa: CASSFNPGRDNSPLHF; CDR3nt: TGTGCCAGCAGCTTCAACCCGGGACGGGATAATTCACCCCTCCACTTT